The 25 T cell receptor beta chains below were found in one sample sequenced in a study of STAT5B mutations in CD4+ large granular lymphocyte leukemia. Using immunoSEQ multiplex PCR, the repertoire was profiled, and TCRdb retains in-frame clones only, with some absent. The repertoire has 23,000 or so clones, 55% to 75% of them found once; the top ten carry 0.65%. The specimen was CD4+ T cells from blood buffy coats. Every receptor here comes from a human donor in good health.

The chain recombines TRBV12-5 with TRBJ2-7; TRBD2 matches 9 bases. Trimming at V came to 1 base and at J to 2 bases, leaving 0 bases not matched to a gene. Germline CDR1 reads LGHNT; CDR2 reads FRNRAP. There are 14 residues in the CDR3. Here the CDR3 DNA reads TGTGCTAGTGGTTTGGGACTAGCGGCCTACGAGCAGTACTTC. Translation gives CASGLGLAAYEQYF.

This chain links TRBV5-5 with TRBJ2-1; a weak D match, TRBD2 (5 bases). This CDR3 is 15 amino acids long. Trimming took 4 bases from V and 0 from J, leaving 11 bases between them. The germline V gene encodes CDR1 SGHKS and CDR2 YYEKEE (reference sequence). The CDR3 bases are TGTGCCAGCAGCCAAATAGCGAGCTCCTACAATGAGCAGTTCTTC. Protein: CASSQIASSYNEQFF. Looking up the rest from reference TRBV5-5 and TRBJ2-1 gives the full variable domain: DAGVTQSPTHLIKTRGQQVTLRCSPISGHKSVSWYQQVLGQGPQFIFQYYEKEERGRGNFPDRFSARQFPNYSSELNVNALLLGDSALYLCASSQIASSYNEQFFGPGTRLTVL.

This rearrangement joins TRBV6-1 to TRBJ1-5; maybe TRBD1 (5 bases). Looked up from germline, CDR1 is MNHNS and CDR2 is SASEGT. Trimming removed 4 bases at V and 12 bases at J, with 7 bases between. This CDR3 has 10 amino acids. The CDR3 DNA reads TGTGCCAGCAGTGCGGGACTCCAGCATTTT. Protein product: CASSAGLQHF.

The chain recombines TRBV19 with TRBJ2-3, with a possible D match to TRBD2 (6 bases). The CDR3 extends over 15 amino acids. Germline V lookup: CDR1 LNHDA, CDR2 SQIVND (reference sequence). V shed 3 bases and J shed 3 bases, with 13 bases lying between them. The CDR3 DNA is TGTGCCAGTAGTATGAGCCGACTAGTGACAGATACGCAGTATTTT. Translation: CASSMSRLVTDTQYF.

V gene TRBV14 combines with J gene TRBJ2-1; 7 nucleotides align to TRBD1. J gave up 4 bases and V 4 bases, and 7 bases lay outside the gene matches. Germline V lookup: CDR1 SGHDN, CDR2 FVKESK. CDR3 length: 15 residues. The chain's CDR3 is CASSPYRGLYNEQFF. The CDR3 nucleotides read TGTGCCAGCAGCCCATACAGGGGATTGTACAATGAGCAGTTCTTC.

The V call is TRBV4-3, the J call TRBJ1-5; D gene uncertain. Germline loops: CDR1 LGHNA, CDR2 YSLEER. V was trimmed by 0 bases and J by 9 bases, leaving 9 bases between them. This CDR3 is 13 amino acids long. CDR3 in DNA: TGCGCCAGCAGCCAAGAAAGGAACTGGCCCCAGCATTTT. Encoded protein: CASSQERNWPQHF.

As DNA, the CDR3 is TGTGCCAGTGGGGACAGGGGAGTGAAGGGCTACACCTTC. Its protein is CASGDRGVKGYTF. The genes are TRBV7-2 and TRBJ1-2, with 10 bases matching TRBD1. Germline trimming cut 9 bases from V and 8 bases from J; bases unmatched to any gene: 9. The CDR3 is 13 residues long. The germline CDR1 and CDR2 sequences are SGHTA and FQGNSA.

The rearrangement uses TRBV5-1 and TRBJ2-7; TRBD1 matches 9 bases. V lost 0 bases, J lost 4 bases, and 5 bases stayed unmatched. The CDR3 is 15 residues long. Germline V gene sequence: CDR1 SGHRS, CDR2 YFSETQ. CDR3 loop: CASSLVKGQGYEQYF. The CDR3 nucleotides are TGCGCCAGCAGCTTGGTAAAGGGACAGGGATACGAGCAGTACTTC.

V gene TRBV5-1 combines with J gene TRBJ2-2; 7 bases agree with TRBD1. V was clipped by 0 bases and J by 4 bases; unmatched bases: 15. The CDR3 consists of 19 residues. The germline V gene encodes CDR1 SGHRS and CDR2 YFSETQ. CDR3 bases: TGCGCCAGCAGCTTGGGCACCCGGGACAGCAGAGACCTCACCGGGGAGCTGTTTTTT. It codes for CASSLGTRDSRDLTGELFF.

V is TRBV5-4 and J is TRBJ1-2; the D gene is possibly TRBD1 (5 bases). Per the germline V gene, CDR1 is SGHNT and CDR2 is YYREEE (reference sequence). The CDR3 length is 14 residues. Trimming pared 6 bases from V and 4 bases from J, leaving 16 bases between. The CDR3 DNA sequence: TGTGCCAGCACCAAAGTCAGGGAATCCTATGGCTACACCTTC. This encodes CASTKVRESYGYTF. Combining the CDR3 with reference TRBV5-4 and TRBJ1-2 gives the whole variable domain ETGVTQSPTHLIKTRGQQVTLRCSSQSGHNTVSWYQQALGQGPQFIFQYYREEENGRGNFPPRFSGLQFPNYSSELNVNALELDDSALYLCASTKVRESYGYTFGSGTRLTVV.

A note on this clone: The same CDR3 can be traced to other DNA sequences in this sample. The chain combines TRBV25-1 with TRBJ2-7; no firm D call. Germline loops: CDR1 MGHDK, CDR2 SYGVNS. The CDR3 has 12 amino acids. Trimming stripped 6 bases from V and 1 base from J, with 7 bases between. The CDR3 sequence: CASRGSSYEQYF. CDR3 nucleotide sequence: TGTGCCAGCAGGGGATCTTCCTACGAGCAGTACTTC.

As DNA, the CDR3 is TGTGCCAGCTCAGCGTCCGGGACAGGAGGCTACGAGCAGTACTTC. Residues: CASSASGTGGYEQYF. The rearrangement links TRBV18 to TRBJ2-7, with TRBD1 matching over 8 bases. The CDR3 has 15 residues. With 5 bases clipped from V and 3 bases from J, the junction kept 9 bases outside the gene matches. In germline, CDR1 is KGHSH, CDR2 LQKENI.

This chain links TRBV6-1 with TRBJ1-5; D remains unclear. The V end lost 1 base, the J end lost 6 bases, and 7 bases lay between the germline ends. CDR3 length equals 13 residues. The germline V gene has CDR1 MNHNS and CDR2 SASEGT. CDR3 nucleotide sequence: TGTGCCAGCAGTGAAGGGGAGGGTCAGCCCCAGCATTTT. Translated: CASSEGEGQPQHF.

The rearrangement joins TRBV5-3 to TRBJ2-5, with a weak D call TRBD2 (5 bases). The better agreement between TRBJ2-7 and the DNA end casts doubt on the J call. TRBV5-3 is sorted into the ORF group, with uncertain function. The CDR3 spans 18 residues. The CDR3 DNA is TGTGCCAGAAGCTTACCTAGGCAAGGGAGCGCGTGGGTCTGCGAGCAGTACTTC. Its protein is CARSLPRQGSAWVCEQYF.

This chain links TRBV7-2 with TRBJ1-1; the D gene is possibly TRBD1 (6 bases). Germline V gives CDR1 SGHTA, CDR2 FQGNSA. This CDR3 spans 15 amino acids. V was cut by 1 base and J by 5 bases, with 14 bases left in between. The CDR3 region is CASSLGLGARTEAFF. CDR3 nucleotide sequence: TGTGCCAGCAGCTTAGGTCTGGGGGCGAGGACTGAAGCTTTCTTT.

The chain employs TRBV10-3 and TRBJ1-4, with D maybe TRBD1 (5 bases). Germline lookup yields CDR1 ENHRY and CDR2 SYGVKD. V dropped 6 bases and J dropped 6 bases, with 11 bases sitting between them. The CDR3 contains 13 residues. CDR3: CAISPGAHEKLFF. The CDR3 nucleotides are TGTGCCATCAGCCCCGGGGCGCATGAAAAACTGTTTTTT.

The rearrangement links TRBV5-1 to TRBJ2-7; tentative D call: TRBD2 (7 bases). CDR3 length equals 15 residues. Trimming stripped 0 bases from V and 2 bases from J, with 12 bases between. Germline-derived CDR1 and CDR2 are SGHRS and YFSETQ. The CDR3 DNA follows: TGCGCCAGCAGCTTGGGGGGGGGCAAAACCTACGAGCAGTACTTC. Translated, it gives CASSLGGGKTYEQYF. Together with reference TRBV5-1 and TRBJ2-7, the CDR3 gives the full variable domain: KAGVTQTPRYLIKTRGQQVTLSCSPISGHRSVSWYQQTPGQGLQFLFEYFSETQRNKGNFPGRFSGRQFSNSRSEMNVSTLELGDSALYLCASSLGGGKTYEQYFGPGTRLTVT.

This clone has only a few counts. The chain uses TRBV4-1 and TRBJ1-5; 7 bases match TRBD1. V lost 4 bases and J lost 3; bases outside the gene matches: 3. The CDR3 totals 14 residues. Germline V gene sequence: CDR1 MGHRA, CDR2 YSYEKL. CDR3 in DNA: TGCGCCAGCAGCCTCGGGACAGCCAATCAGCCCCAGCATTTT. It specifies CASSLGTANQPQHF.

The chain has TRBV7-3 and TRBJ2-7, with 8 bases lining up with TRBD1. The V and J ends lost 2 bases and 2 bases, in that order; junction bases with no gene match: 8. Looked up from germline, CDR1 is SGHTA and CDR2 is FQGTGA. The CDR3 has 16 amino acids. CDR3 bases: TGTGCCAGCAGCTTAGGGACAGGTCCCGTTCCCTACGAGCAGTACTTC. Translated: CASSLGTGPVPYEQYF.

The chain links TRBV14 to TRBJ2-7; D might be TRBD1 (6 bases). V gave up 4 bases and J gave up 1 base, with 17 bases separating them. The CDR3 spans 16 residues. Germline values: CDR1 SGHDN, CDR2 FVKESK. In DNA form, the CDR3 reads TGTGCCAGCAGCCGCATGGGGGCAGGGCAGTCCTACGAGCAGTACTTC. This codes for CASSRMGAGQSYEQYF.

V and J are TRBV7-9 and TRBJ2-1; D is perhaps TRBD1 (6 bases). The germline V gene encodes CDR1 SEHNR and CDR2 FQNEAQ (reference sequence). Trimming removed 5 bases at V and 5 bases at J, with 22 bases between. The CDR3 runs 17 residues. CDR3 region: CASSTRTAVSWHNEQFF. The CDR3 DNA is TGTGCCAGCAGCACGCGGACAGCTGTATCCTGGCACAATGAGCAGTTCTTC.

The rearrangement joins TRBV18 to TRBJ2-7, with 9 bases fitting TRBD1. The CDR3 spans 14 residues. V shed 3 bases and J 6 bases; nucleotides not matched to a gene: 6. Germline loops: CDR1 KGHSH, CDR2 LQKENI. The DNA for the CDR3 is TGTGCCAGCTCACCCCCGGGACAGGGAAGCGAGCAGTACTTC. It encodes CASSPPGQGSEQYF.

The gene calls are TRBV11-2 and TRBJ2-2, with a weak D call TRBD2 (7 bases). This CDR3 has 16 amino acids. Between the trimmed V and J ends, which lost 2 bases and 0 bases, there was a span of 10 bases. Germline CDR1 is SGHAT and CDR2 is FQNNGV. DNA of the CDR3: TGTGCCAGCAGCTTATGGGGGGGCGCGAACACCGGGGAGCTGTTTTTT. Its protein is CASSLWGGANTGELFF.

The J gene is TRBJ1-4, the V gene TRBV5-4; D ambiguous. Trimming stripped 7 bases from V and 0 bases from J, with 10 bases between. The CDR3 length is 14 residues. Germline V lookup: CDR1 SGHNT, CDR2 YYREEE (reference sequence). CDR3 residues: CASSVFATNEKLFF. CDR3 nucleotide sequence: TGTGCCAGCTCGGTTTTTGCAACTAATGAAAAACTGTTTTTT.

The rearrangement links TRBV19 to TRBJ1-5, with TRBD1 identical over 7 bases. Germline V CDR1 and CDR2: LNHDA, SQIVND (reference sequence). V shed 7 bases and J 1 base; nucleotides not matched to a gene: 7. The CDR3 runs to 15 residues. The DNA for the CDR3 is TGTGCCAGTACCACAGGGGTAAGAAGCAATCAGCCCCAGCATTTT. Its protein product is CASTTGVRSNQPQHF.